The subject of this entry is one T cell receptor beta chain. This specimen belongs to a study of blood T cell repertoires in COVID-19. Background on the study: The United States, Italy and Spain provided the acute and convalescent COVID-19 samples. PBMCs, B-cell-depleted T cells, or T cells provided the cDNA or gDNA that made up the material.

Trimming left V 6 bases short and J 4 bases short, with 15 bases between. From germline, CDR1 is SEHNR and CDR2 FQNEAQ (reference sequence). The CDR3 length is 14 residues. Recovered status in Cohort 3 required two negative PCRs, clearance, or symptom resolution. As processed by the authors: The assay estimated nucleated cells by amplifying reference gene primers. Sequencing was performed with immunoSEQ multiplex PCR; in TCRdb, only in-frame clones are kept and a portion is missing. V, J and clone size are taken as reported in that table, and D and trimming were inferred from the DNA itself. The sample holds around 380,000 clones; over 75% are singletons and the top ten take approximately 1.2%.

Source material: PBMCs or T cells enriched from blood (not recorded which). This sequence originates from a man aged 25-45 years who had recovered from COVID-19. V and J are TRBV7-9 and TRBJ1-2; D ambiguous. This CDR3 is CASSHEEAIYGYTF. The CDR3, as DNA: TGTGCCAGCAGTCACGAGGAGGCCATCTATGGCTACACCTTC.